The sequence of this TCR beta chain was determined in a study of circulating CD8 cells and anti-PD-1 response in melanoma. The wider study: Nivolumab was given intravenously at 3 mg/kg every 2 weeks.

This clonotype is labeled as medium-sized. Its antigen is not identified. Whole-study results and caveats: Diversity ranked highest in DNEG and lowest in TIGIT subsets. Patients included both untreated and previously treated individuals. Peptide assays on expanded sorted subsets replaced tumor-based reactivity testing.

From live CD3+CD8+TCRalphabeta+ cells, four PD-1 and/or TIGIT subsets were sorted. The QIAseq Immune Repertoire TCR panel built the libraries from roughly 15 ng of total RNA. MiXCR, run by TCRdb on the reads, gives a single entry per CDR3 protein. Of over a thousand distinct CDR3 sequences listed, over 8.5% were seen once; the top ten hold roughly 35%. The sequence derives from a human donor with melanoma. The material was CD8+ T cells from PBMCs, obtained at baseline or after one month of anti-PD-1 therapy (not recorded which).

The CDR3 reads CASSQSDRGEYNEQFF. The CDR3 nucleotides are TGCGCCAGCAGTCAATCAGACCGAGGGGAGTACAATGAGCAGTTCTTC. The chain is built from TRBV23-1 and TRBJ2-1; D tentatively reads TRBD1 or TRBD2 (5 bases each). TRBV23-1 is assigned to the ORF class and has an uncertain function. The CDR3 extends over 16 amino acids. Trimming pared 0 bases from V and 4 bases from J, leaving 13 bases between.